This TCR beta chain is drawn from a study of cytomegalovirus exposure and HLA in healthy donors. Notes on the study in general: TCR beta chains numbering 150 to 200 were designated cytomegalovirus-associated. There were several of the most significant clusters that appeared linked to common viral pathogens in a later analysis.

V gave up 3 bases and J gave up 1 base, with 12 bases separating them. This CDR3 is 15 amino acids long. The germline gives CDR1 KGHSH, CDR2 LQKENI. The primer mix had 60 Vbeta and 13 Jbeta primers. Only in-frame clones appear in the TCRdb table, and some are missing; sequencing was by immunoSEQ multiplex PCR. Of 35,000 to 45,000 clones in the sample, roughly half were seen once. On this clone itself: Its antigen is as yet unknown.

The rearrangement uses TRBV18 and TRBJ1-1; D not certain. The receptor's source is a human donor in good health. The sequenced sample consisted of PBMCs. The chain's CDR3 is CASSPDKAGNTEAFF. CDR3 sequence (DNA): TGTGCCAGCTCACCCGACAAGGCCGGGAACACTGAAGCTTTCTTT.